This T cell receptor (beta chain) stems from a study of cytomegalovirus exposure and HLA in healthy donors. Study as a whole: The same platform as the roughly 700 first-cohort repertoires was used for the 90 to 150 validation repertoires, a later analysis reported. Study-level points and caveats: The TCR clusters that emerged in the first cohort tended, a later analysis found, to co-occur in the 120 or so validation repertoires. Overall, around 160 TCR beta chains were annotated as cytomegalovirus-associated.

V gave up 2 bases and J gave up 3 bases, with 5 bases separating them. The CDR3 covers 12 residues. CDR1 GTSNPN and CDR2 SVGIG come from the germline V gene (reference sequence). The protocol was immunoSEQ multiplex PCR, while the TCRdb copy is restricted to in-frame clones and leaves out a portion. This table has some 240,000 clones, roughly 86% appearing once. Comments on this clone: Its target is not known.

This sequence joins TRBV30 and TRBJ2-1, with D perhaps matching TRBD2 (5 bases). The sequenced sample was PBMCs. The TCR was taken from a woman in her thirties in good health and CMV-seropositive. CDR3 bases: TGTGCCTGGAGTCGGGACTACAATGAGCAGTTCTTC. It encodes CAWSRDYNEQFF.